A single sample gave rise to the 27 T cell receptor beta chains below, sequenced in a study of T cell changes during pregnancy in multiple sclerosis (dated by TCRdb to between 2017 and 2020). The library was made by the immunoSEQ multiplex PCR assay. In TCRdb, the immuneACCESS table is reduced to in-frame sequences with V and J assigned. These tables do not hold every clone; where another copy was compared, an unresolved V gene accounts for under half, and the others remain unexplained. This sample holds approximately 61,000 clones; roughly 90% were observed only once. Of the sample, roughly 1.7% is held by the ten largest clones. Here the sequenced sample was peripheral blood, taken in the first trimester of pregnancy. The receptors stem from a female donor with multiple sclerosis, enrolled in a pregnancy study.

This clone was observed a single time. Other DNA sequences within the sample encode an identical CDR3. The chain combines TRBV7-9 with TRBJ2-3; 9 nucleotides align to TRBD2. This CDR3 is 16 amino acids long. Germline-derived CDR1 and CDR2 are SEHNR and FQNEAQ (reference sequence). J gave up 2 bases and V 1 base, and 4 bases lay outside the gene matches. Here the CDR3 reads CASSLVPSGVTDTQYF. The DNA of the CDR3 is TGTGCCAGCAGCTTAGTTCCTAGCGGGGTCACAGATACGCAGTATTTT.

A few counts support this clone. The CDR3 loop reads CASTPTGVYEQYF. The CDR3 DNA is TGTGCCAGCACCCCGACAGGGGTCTACGAGCAGTACTTC. V usage is TRBV7-2 and J usage is TRBJ2-7, with 8 bases aligning to TRBD1. The CDR3 extends over 13 amino acids. Germline V gene data show CDR1 as SGHTA and CDR2 as FQGNSA. V was pared by 7 bases and J by 3 bases, with 5 bases of the junction left unmatched.

The genes are TRBV18 and TRBJ1-1; unclear D gene. This CDR3 contains 12 residues. Deletions cut 5 bases from V and 0 bases from J, with 4 bases between. Per germline, CDR1 KGHSH and CDR2 LQKENI. As DNA, the CDR3 is TGTGCCAGCTCATCCATGAACACTGAAGCTTTCTTT. Its protein is CASSSMNTEAFF.

The J gene is TRBJ1-2, the V gene TRBV19; 11 nucleotides line up with TRBD1. The junction had 8 bases not matched to a gene; V was cut back by 5 bases and J by 6 bases. CDR1 is LNHDA and CDR2 is SQIVND in the germline V gene (reference sequence). CDR3 length: 15 amino acids. CDR3 sequence reads: CASSAGQGVFDGYTF. In DNA form, the CDR3 reads TGTGCCAGTAGTGCGGGACAGGGGGTTTTTGATGGCTACACCTTC. The whole variable domain, remainder taken from reference TRBV19 and TRBJ1-2, is DGGITQSPKYLFRKEGQNVTLSCEQNLNHDAMYWYRQDPGQGLRLIYYSQIVNDFQKGDIAEGYSVSREKKESFPLTVTSAQKNPTAFYLCASSAGQGVFDGYTFGSGTRLTVV.

The chain is built from TRBV5-4 and TRBJ2-3; the match to TRBD2 covers 12 bases. The CDR3 is 15 residues long. Per the germline V gene, CDR1 is SGHNT and CDR2 is YYREEE (reference sequence). V lost 4 bases and J lost 4; bases outside the gene matches: 4. The CDR3: CASSQTSGSADTQYF. The CDR3 DNA sequence: TGTGCCAGCAGCCAGACTAGCGGGAGTGCAGATACGCAGTATTTT.

The gene calls are TRBV28 and TRBJ1-2, with a possible D match to TRBD1 (5 bases). V lost 7 bases to trimming and J lost 4 bases, with 22 bases between them. CDR1 is MDHEN and CDR2 is SYDVKM in the germline V gene. The CDR3 spans 16 residues. The CDR3 sequence is CASTTPRGREGYGYTF. The CDR3, as DNA: TGTGCCAGCACTACTCCCCGTGGCAGGGAGGGCTATGGCTACACCTTC.

A few counts support this clone. The rearrangement joins TRBV30 to TRBJ1-1; the match to TRBD1 covers 8 bases. The junction had 14 bases not matched to a gene; V was cut back by 6 bases and J by 5 bases. CDR1 and CDR2 (germline): GTSNPN, SVGIG (reference sequence). This CDR3 spans 15 amino acids. Written as DNA, the CDR3 is TGTGCCTGTCCCAGCCCAGGGGGCGAGGGGACTGAAGCTTTCTTT. Protein product: CACPSPGGEGTEAFF.

The chain has TRBV30 and TRBJ1-6, with a tentative D call TRBD1 (6 bases). The CDR3 totals 12 residues. The ends were cut back, 0 bases at V and 14 bases at J, with 11 bases in the middle. CDR1 and CDR2 from the germline V gene are GTSNPN and SVGIG (reference sequence). CDR3 in amino acids: CAWSVGGRSLHF. For the CDR3, the DNA is TGTGCCTGGAGTGTTGGGGGCCGGTCCCTCCACTTT.

The rearrangement uses TRBV5-4 and TRBJ2-2; maybe TRBD1 (6 bases). The CDR3 totals 17 residues. Trimming took 4 bases from V and 2 from J, leaving 18 bases between them. Germline values: CDR1 SGHNT, CDR2 YYREEE (reference sequence). This CDR3 is CASSAKMGAGNTGELFF. CDR3 in DNA: TGTGCCAGCAGCGCGAAAATGGGGGCTGGCAACACCGGGGAGCTGTTTTTT.

The chain carries TRBV7-2 and TRBJ2-1; weak D call: TRBD2 (5 bases). CDR1 is SGHTA and CDR2 is FQGNSA in the germline V gene. With 6 bases removed from V and 10 bases from J, the gap between germline ends came to 16 bases. CDR3 length: 13 amino acids. CDR3 sequence reads: CASSLALRGEQFF. CDR3 nucleotides: TGTGCCAGCAGTCTTGCGCTACGAGGGGAGCAGTTCTTC.

This clone was observed a single time. The rearrangement joins TRBV27 to TRBJ1-2; TRBD1 aligns across 7 bases. CDR3 length: 13 amino acids. V was pared by 4 bases and J by 2 bases, with 1 base of the junction left unmatched. Germline V CDR1 and CDR2: MNHEY, SMNVEV (reference sequence). The CDR3 protein is CASSSTGNYGYTF. Here the CDR3 DNA reads TGTGCCAGCAGTTCGACAGGGAACTATGGCTACACCTTC.

The chain employs TRBV2 and TRBJ1-1; 7 bases line up with TRBD1. The length of the CDR3 is 15 residues. Per the germline V gene, CDR1 is SNHLY and CDR2 is FYNNEI. The V gene end was trimmed by 6 bases and the J gene end by 3 bases; junction bases not matched to a gene: 10. CDR3 protein: CASRALRDRDTEAFF. CDR3 bases: TGTGCCAGCAGAGCACTCCGGGACAGAGACACTGAAGCTTTCTTT.

The V gene is TRBV2, the J gene TRBJ2-7; 9 nucleotides match TRBD2. This CDR3 is 12 amino acids long. J was trimmed by 7 bases and V by 11 bases; bases with no gene match: 9. Germline V gene lookup returns CDR1 SNHLY and CDR2 FYNNEI. CDR3 DNA: TGTGCCTTGCGAGCGGGAGGAGGTGAGCAGTACTTC. Protein product: CALRAGGGEQYF.

This clone was counted between two and nine times. This chain joins TRBV7-3 and TRBJ1-1, with a tentative D call TRBD1 (5 bases). V gave up 2 bases and J gave up 4 bases, with 11 bases separating them. The CDR3 spans 14 residues. CDR1 is SGHTA and CDR2 is FQGTGA in the germline V gene. The CDR3 sequence: CASSLWGEGTEAFF. The CDR3 DNA is TGTGCCAGCAGCTTATGGGGGGAAGGCACTGAAGCTTTCTTT.

This clone was detected only once. J is TRBJ1-4 and V is TRBV10-2; D not certain. This CDR3 region has 16 residues. Trimming cost V 1 base and J 10 bases, with 19 bases left between them. Germline V gene sequence: CDR1 WSHSY, CDR2 SAAADI. Here the CDR3 DNA reads TGCGCCAGCAGTGAGTTTTACACAAACCCGGAGGGAAAACTGTTTTTT. As protein: CASSEFYTNPEGKLFF.

The count of this clone is one. The CDR3: CASRGGGNIQYF. In nucleotides, the CDR3 is TGTGCCAGCAGGGGCGGAGGGAACATTCAGTACTTC. This chain connects TRBV2 to TRBJ2-4, with D possibly TRBD2 on 6 matching bases. The CDR3 is 12 amino acids. The V gene's germline CDR1 is SNHLY and CDR2 FYNNEI. Between the trimmed V and J ends, which lost 6 bases and 7 bases, there was a span of 10 bases.

The chain couples TRBV5-1 to TRBJ1-2, with 8 bases that match TRBD1. The CDR3 extends over 16 amino acids. Germline CDR1 reads SGHRS; CDR2 reads YFSETQ. V lost 1 base and J lost 7; bases outside the gene matches: 12. This CDR3 reads CASSLTFGQGLSGYTF. The CDR3, as DNA: TGCGCCAGCAGCTTGACGTTCGGACAGGGCTTGAGTGGCTACACCTTC.

The chain carries TRBV6-5 and TRBJ1-2; 7 nucleotides agree with TRBD1. The CDR3 runs 13 residues. The J segment lost 2 bases and the V segment lost 7 bases, leaving 4 bases of the junction unmatched. Germline V lookup: CDR1 MNHEY, CDR2 SVGAGI. The CDR3 bases are TGTGCCAGCACCCAGGGGGTGAACTATGGCTACACCTTC. Translation gives CASTQGVNYGYTF.

The chain employs TRBV2 and TRBJ2-1; D remains ambiguous. Germline V gene sequence: CDR1 SNHLY, CDR2 FYNNEI. The ends were cut back, 9 bases at V and 2 bases at J, with 14 bases in the middle. The CDR3 length is 14 residues. The CDR3 is CASHVQTAYNEQFF. Here the CDR3 DNA reads TGTGCCAGTCACGTACAAACCGCCTACAATGAGCAGTTCTTC.

V is TRBV7-6 and J is TRBJ2-5; the match to TRBD1 covers 11 bases. CDR3 size: 16 residues. Trimming cost V 1 base and J 5 bases; bases outside gene matches: 6. Germline V gene data show CDR1 as SGHVS and CDR2 as FNYEAQ. The DNA of the CDR3 is TGTGCCAGCAGCTTAGGGGGGACAGGGGGTCGGGAGACCCAGTACTTC. It specifies CASSLGGTGGRETQYF.

As concerns this clone: The junction departs from germline at one end; a sequencing error may be responsible. The chain links TRBV28 to TRBJ1-2; D remains unclear. CDR3 length equals 14 residues. Germline CDR1 and CDR2: MDHEN and SYDVKM. The CDR3 sequence: CASSFTTHNHGYTF. The DNA for the CDR3 is TGTGCCAGCAGTTTTACCACACATAACCATGGCTACACCTTC.

CDR3 sequence: CAWTPGQGRTGYTF. In DNA form, the CDR3 reads TGTGCCTGGACCCCCGGACAGGGGAGGACGGGCTACACCTTC. The V gene is TRBV30, the J gene TRBJ1-2, with 9 bases identical to TRBD1. From germline, CDR1 is GTSNPN and CDR2 SVGIG (reference sequence). Trimming at V came to 4 bases and at J to 8 bases, leaving 11 bases not matched to a gene. There are 14 residues in the CDR3.

V gene TRBV29-1 combines with J gene TRBJ2-1; TRBD2 agrees at 7 bases. This CDR3 has 13 amino acids. The V and J ends lost 7 bases and 6 bases, in that order; junction bases with no gene match: 9. The germline V gene has CDR1 SQVTM and CDR2 ANQGSEA. The CDR3 region is CSAPSGSFNEQFF. CDR3 nucleotides: TGCAGCGCTCCTAGCGGTTCGTTCAATGAGCAGTTCTTC.

The V and J genes are TRBV19 and TRBJ2-1; TRBD1 agrees at 8 bases. Trimming cost V 8 bases and J 5 bases; bases outside gene matches: 5. The CDR3 sequence is 13 residues long. Germline V gene data show CDR1 as LNHDA and CDR2 as SQIVND (reference sequence). The CDR3 DNA sequence: TGTGCCAGTGGTCAGGGGGCGAACAATGAGCAGTTCTTC. Translating gives CASGQGANNEQFF.

The V call is TRBV7-2, the J call TRBJ2-1; 13 bases agree with TRBD2. CDR1 is SGHTA, CDR2 FQGNSA, per germline. The CDR3 is made up of 16 amino acids. V gave up 2 bases and J gave up 7 bases; unmatched junction bases: 5. CDR3 sequence: CASSLPGLAGINEQFF. The CDR3 DNA sequence: TGTGCCAGCAGCTTACCGGGACTAGCGGGAATAAATGAGCAGTTCTTC.

CDR3 amino acids: CASSPGTGNPQPQHF. In DNA form, the CDR3 reads TGTGCCAGCAGTCCCGGGACAGGGAACCCACAGCCCCAGCATTTT. V usage is TRBV6-5 and J usage is TRBJ1-5, with 9 bases identical to TRBD1. CDR3 length: 15 amino acids. Germline V gene data show CDR1 as MNHEY and CDR2 as SVGAGI. V was pared by 5 bases and J by 7 bases, with 9 bases of the junction left unmatched.

The chain is built from TRBV5-6 and TRBJ2-7; tentative D call: TRBD2 (6 bases). The germline gives CDR1 SGHDT, CDR2 YYEEEE. The CDR3 has 13 residues. Trimming took 2 bases from V and 5 from J, leaving 11 bases between them. CDR3 sequence: CASSLSGSDEQYF. For the CDR3, the DNA is TGTGCCAGCAGCTTATCCGGGAGCGACGAGCAGTACTTC.